The subject of this entry is one TCR beta chain. The data derive from a study of cytomegalovirus exposure and HLA in healthy donors. Study-level information: Of the donors genotyped, a few hundred in all, 75% to 85% fell in the Caucasian-associated ancestry cluster.

This CDR3 has 14 amino acids. Germline V gene lookup returns CDR1 SGHRS and CDR2 YFSETQ. V was pared by 4 bases and J by 12 bases, with 20 bases between. The PCR contained 60 Vbeta and 13 Jbeta primers. Method: immunoSEQ multiplex PCR; TCRdb's copy keeps in-frame clones and lacks some. The sample includes about 91,000 clones, approximately 86% seen only once; the top ten take approximately 10%. This sequence was found in a man under 40 in good health and CMV-seropositive. This chain uses TRBV5-1 with TRBJ2-4; TRBD2 might be the D (5 bases). Material for sequencing was PBMCs. This CDR3 is CASSLTDSGRYQYF. CDR3 coding DNA: TGCGCCAGCAGCCTGACGGACTCGGGAAGGTATCAGTACTTC.